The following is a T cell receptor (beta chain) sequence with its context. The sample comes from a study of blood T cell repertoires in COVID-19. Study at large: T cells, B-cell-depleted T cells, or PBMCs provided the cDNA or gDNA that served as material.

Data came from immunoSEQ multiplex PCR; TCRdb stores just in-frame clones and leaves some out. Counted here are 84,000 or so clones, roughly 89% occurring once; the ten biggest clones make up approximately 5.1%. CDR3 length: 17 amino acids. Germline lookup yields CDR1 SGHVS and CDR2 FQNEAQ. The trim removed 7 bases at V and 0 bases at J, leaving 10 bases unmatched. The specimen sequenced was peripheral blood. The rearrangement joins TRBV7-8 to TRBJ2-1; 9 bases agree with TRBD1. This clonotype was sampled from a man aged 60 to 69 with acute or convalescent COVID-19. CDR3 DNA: TGTGCCAGCACTCTGGACAGGGGCCTTAGCTCCTACAATGAGCAGTTCTTC. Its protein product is CASTLDRGLSSYNEQFF.